What follows are 29 T cell receptor beta chains derived from one specimen sequenced in a study of T cells in Graves' hyperthyroidism and ophthalmopathy. The CDR3 regions of TCR beta were amplified from RNA transcripts. HTBI primers were the set used in a first-round RT-PCR of the TCR CDR3. A single record per CDR3 protein comes from TCRdb applying MiXCR to the multiplex PCR reads. In the table there are roughly 400,000 distinct CDR3 sequences, 20% to 25% of which are singletons. Source material: blood. These receptors all come from a man aged 45-60 years with Graves' hyperthyroidism.

The CDR3, as DNA: TGTGCCAGCTCACCACTGGGACTAGCGGGAGAGGATGACGGGGAGCTGTTTTTT. Protein product: CASSPLGLAGEDDGELFF. The rearrangement joins TRBV18 to TRBJ2-2; 14 bases line up with TRBD2. J gave up 7 bases and V 1 base, and 8 bases lay outside the gene matches. Per the germline V gene, CDR1 is KGHSH and CDR2 is LQKENI. This CDR3 has 18 residues.

This clonotype has only a few counts. This chain uses TRBV29-1 with TRBJ2-5; D uncertain. The CDR3 is 12 amino acids. Between the trimmed V and J ends, which lost 6 bases and 0 bases, there was a span of 8 bases. Germline CDR1 SQVTM, CDR2 ANQGSEA. The CDR3 is CSVRHNQETQYF. The CDR3 DNA reads TGCAGCGTGAGACATAACCAAGAGACCCAGTACTTC.

This clonotype was observed a few times. The V gene is TRBV7-9, the J gene TRBJ2-3; D is possibly TRBD1 (6 bases). V dropped 1 base and J dropped 0 bases, with 11 bases sitting between them. Per the germline V gene, CDR1 is SEHNR and CDR2 is FQNEAQ (reference sequence). This CDR3 is 16 amino acids long. In nucleotides, the CDR3 is TGTGCCAGCAGCTTAGGGCAGGGGATTAGCACAGATACGCAGTATTTT. Translated, it gives CASSLGQGISTDTQYF. The variable domain in full, completed from reference TRBV7-9 and TRBJ2-3, reads DTGVSQNPRHKITKRGQNVTFRCDPISEHNRLYWYRQTLGQGPEFLTYFQNEAQLEKSRLLSDRFSAERPKGSFSTLEIQRTEQGDSAMYLCASSLGQGISTDTQYFGPGTRLTVL.

The rearrangement links TRBV7-3 to TRBJ2-3; D unresolved. V lost 3 bases and J 4 bases, leaving 8 bases between the germline ends. Looked up from germline, CDR1 is SGHTA and CDR2 is FQGTGA. The CDR3 is 13 residues long. The CDR3 is CASSFQPADTQYF. For the CDR3, the DNA is TGTGCCAGCAGCTTCCAACCGGCAGATACGCAGTATTTT. The full variable domain, rest sourced from reference TRBV7-3 and TRBJ2-3, is GAGVSQTPSNKVTEKGKYVELRCDPISGHTALYWYRQSLGQGPEFLIYFQGTGAADDSGLPNDRFFAVRPEGSVSTLKIQRTERGDSAVYLCASSFQPADTQYFGPGTRLTVL.

In this sample, this clonotype turned up a few times. The CDR3 DNA is TGCGCCAGCAGCCAGGACAGTTCGAGGGAGCAGTACTTC. This sequence encodes CASSQDSSREQYF. V is TRBV5-1 and J is TRBJ2-7; perhaps TRBD1 as D (6 bases). Trimming stripped 4 bases from V and 7 bases from J, with 15 bases between. CDR3 length: 13 amino acids. Germline CDR1 and CDR2: SGHRS and YFSETQ. Variable domain in full (rest from reference TRBV5-1 and TRBJ2-7): KAGVTQTPRYLIKTRGQQVTLSCSPISGHRSVSWYQQTPGQGLQFLFEYFSETQRNKGNFPGRFSGRQFSNSRSEMNVSTLELGDSALYLCASSQDSSREQYFGPGTRLTVT.

The chain is built from TRBV29-1 and TRBJ1-5; D ambiguous. CDR1 SQVTM and CDR2 ANQGSEA come from the germline V gene. Trimming cost V 4 bases and J 4 bases, with 11 bases left between them. The CDR3 sequence is 13 residues long. The chain's CDR3 is CSVGWSTNQPQHF. The CDR3 DNA is TGCAGCGTTGGGTGGTCAACTAATCAGCCCCAGCATTTT.

The table lists this clonotype with many counts. This chain connects TRBV11-2 to TRBJ2-3; no clear D gene. V lost 0 bases to trimming and J lost 0 bases, with 7 bases between them. Looked up from germline, CDR1 is SGHAT and CDR2 is FQNNGV. The CDR3 consists of 15 residues. This CDR3 reads CASSLDLVSTDTQYF. The CDR3 DNA sequence: TGTGCCAGCAGCTTAGATCTAGTAAGCACAGATACGCAGTATTTT.

This clonotype was seen many times. The gene calls are TRBV12-3 or TRBV12-4 and TRBJ2-7, with 8 bases identical to TRBD1. V lost 5 bases, J lost 7 bases, and 4 bases stayed unmatched. This CDR3 contains 12 residues. CDR3 amino acids: CASSEQGEEQYF. The CDR3 DNA sequence: TGTGCCAGCAGTGAACAGGGGGAAGAGCAGTACTTC.

The gene calls are TRBV4-1 and TRBJ2-5, with 8 positions matching TRBD2. This CDR3 is built from 16 residues. Trimming took 7 bases from V and 2 from J; bases not matched to a gene: 12. Germline-derived CDR1 and CDR2 are MGHRA and YSYEKL. In DNA form, the CDR3 reads TGCGCCAGCACCTCTGTAAGGGGACTAGGACAAGAGACCCAGTACTTC. Encoded protein: CASTSVRGLGQETQYF.

This clonotype has ten or more counts. This chain links TRBV28 with TRBJ1-5; no reliable D call. The CDR3 totals 12 residues. Germline lookup yields CDR1 MDHEN and CDR2 SYDVKM. V was pared by 6 bases and J by 4 bases, with 7 bases between. CDR3 nucleotides: TGTGCCAGCAGCCAAGGGAATCAGCCCCAGCATTTT. This codes for CASSQGNQPQHF.

This chain connects TRBV24-1 to TRBJ2-5; D may be TRBD1 (5 bases). The CDR3 extends over 16 amino acids. The V end was cut by 0 bases, the J end by 4 bases, with 14 bases between. The germline V gene has CDR1 KGHDR and CDR2 SFDVKD. The CDR3 sequence is CATSDLSPGFRETQYF. CDR3 DNA: TGTGCCACCAGTGATTTGTCTCCAGGGTTTAGAGAGACCCAGTACTTC.

This clonotype was picked up a small number of times. V is TRBV5-1 and J is TRBJ2-5; D call uncertain. Germline V gene sequence: CDR1 SGHRS, CDR2 YFSETQ. Trimming left V 4 bases short and J 2 bases short, with 15 bases between. CDR3 length equals 15 residues. As DNA, the CDR3 is TGCGCCAGCAGCACCCTCGGATGGGGACAAGAGACCCAGTACTTC. This codes for CASSTLGWGQETQYF.

The chain links TRBV12-5 to TRBJ2-3, with D possibly matching TRBD2 (6 bases). This CDR3 region has 15 residues. The germline V gene has CDR1 LGHNT and CDR2 FRNRAP. V was clipped by 6 bases and J by 3 bases, with 16 bases between them. The CDR3 coding sequence is TGTGCTAGTGGAACGGGGGTGGCGTTGACAGATACGCAGTATTTT. Translated, it gives CASGTGVALTDTQYF.

V gene TRBV3-1 combines with J gene TRBJ2-3, with D possibly TRBD2 on 7 matching bases. Germline values: CDR1 LGHDT, CDR2 YNNKEL (reference sequence). This CDR3 comprises 13 residues. The V end was cut by 4 bases, the J end by 8 bases, with 13 bases between. The CDR3: CASSRRGAGTQYF. CDR3 coding DNA: TGTGCCAGCAGCCGTCGGGGGGCAGGTACGCAGTATTTT.

The chain recombines TRBV7-2 with TRBJ2-7; 10 bases match TRBD2. This CDR3 has 16 residues. With V trimmed by 2 bases and J by 0 bases, 4 bases remained unmatched. Germline V gene sequence: CDR1 SGHTA, CDR2 FQGNSA. The DNA of the CDR3 is TGTGCCAGCAGCTTACTTTGGACTAGCGGCTCCTACGAGCAGTACTTC. Translation gives CASSLLWTSGSYEQYF.

V and J are TRBV5-1 and TRBJ2-1; 10 nucleotides align to TRBD1. CDR1 and CDR2 from the germline V gene are SGHRS and YFSETQ. The V and J ends lost 3 bases and 8 bases, in that order; junction bases with no gene match: 5. The CDR3 consists of 14 residues. The CDR3 is CASSWDRGVDEQFF. The DNA for the CDR3 is TGCGCCAGCAGCTGGGACAGGGGTGTCGATGAGCAGTTCTTC.

As DNA, the CDR3 is TGTGCTAGTGGTCCACCCGCGAACACCGGGGAGCTGTTTTTT. This encodes CASGPPANTGELFF. V is TRBV12-5 and J is TRBJ2-2, with D hard to call. From germline, CDR1 is LGHNT and CDR2 FRNRAP. The V and J ends lost 5 bases and 0 bases respectively, with 7 bases between them. This CDR3 has 14 residues. Supplemented by reference TRBV12-5 and TRBJ2-2, the full variable domain reads DARVTQTPRHKVTEMGQEVTMRCQPILGHNTVFWYRQTMMQGLELLAYFRNRAPLDDSGMPKDRFSAEMPDATLATLKIQPSEPRDSAVYFCASGPPANTGELFFGEGSRLTVL.

DNA of the CDR3: TGTGCTAGTGGATCTACAGGGCTTCAGCCCCAGCATTTT. Encoded protein: CASGSTGLQPQHF. The chain is built from TRBV12-5 and TRBJ1-5; D may be TRBD1 (6 bases). Trimming removed 6 bases from V and 6 bases from J, with 12 bases in between. This CDR3 comprises 13 residues. Germline CDR1 reads LGHNT; CDR2 reads FRNRAP.

The chain employs TRBV12-3 or TRBV12-4 and TRBJ2-1; the match to TRBD2 covers 9 bases. Trimming removed 6 bases from V and 6 bases from J; junction bases left unmatched: 9. The CDR3 length is 15 residues. CDR3 DNA sequence: TGTGCCAGCAGCGCCATAGCGGGGGCAAGCAATGAGCAGTTCTTC. It translates to CASSAIAGASNEQFF.

This clonotype was detected a few times. The CDR3 bases are TGTGCCAGCAGCCCTGGGACAGTCGGGTACGAGCAGTACTTC. Protein: CASSPGTVGYEQYF. J is TRBJ2-7 and V is TRBV9, with 7 bases lining up with TRBD1. V was pared by 4 bases and J by 4 bases, with 8 bases of the junction left unmatched. Germline V gene lookup returns CDR1 SGDLS and CDR2 YYNGEE. The CDR3 runs 14 residues.

The V and J genes are TRBV25-1 and TRBJ1-1; unclear D gene. The V gene lost 1 base and the J gene lost 5 bases, with 14 bases spanning the gap. This CDR3 comprises 15 residues. Germline V gene sequence: CDR1 MGHDK, CDR2 SYGVNS. The CDR3 spells CASSESHGGLTEAFF. CDR3 sequence (DNA): TGTGCCAGCAGTGAATCCCACGGCGGGTTGACTGAAGCTTTCTTT.

The sample holds a few counts of this clonotype. The chain joins TRBV7-9 to TRBJ2-5, with D unresolved. CDR3 length: 17 amino acids. In germline, CDR1 is SEHNR, CDR2 FQNEAQ (reference sequence). V lost 1 base and J lost 5, with 20 bases in between. In nucleotides, the CDR3 is TGTGCCAGCAGCTTAGAAACCGCGCCACTACAAAGGGAGACCCAGTACTTC. This sequence encodes CASSLETAPLQRETQYF.

This chain joins TRBV12-3 or TRBV12-4 and TRBJ1-5; D might be TRBD1 (5 bases). The CDR3 is made up of 13 amino acids. The germline V and J ends were trimmed by 6 bases and 5 bases, with 11 bases remaining between them. CDR3 residues: CASSFPGHQPQHF. The CDR3 coding sequence is TGTGCCAGCAGCTTCCCGGGACATCAGCCCCAGCATTTT.

This clonotype came up many times. The chain combines TRBV2 with TRBJ2-7; the match to TRBD1 covers 9 bases. This CDR3 spans 14 amino acids. CDR1 is SNHLY, CDR2 FYNNEI, per germline. Trimming cost V 4 bases and J 2 bases; bases outside gene matches: 3. The DNA of the CDR3 is TGTGCCAGCAGTGTGGGACAGGGCCCCTACGAGCAGTACTTC. This codes for CASSVGQGPYEQYF. Complete variable domain (other parts from reference TRBV2 and TRBJ2-7): EPEVTQTPSHQVTQMGQEVILRCVPISNHLYFYWYRQILGQKVEFLVSFYNNEISEKSEIFDDQFSVERPDGSNFTLKIRSTKLEDSAMYFCASSVGQGPYEQYFGPGTRLTVT.

This clonotype was seen a handful of times. The chain combines TRBV7-6 with TRBJ2-7; 11 nucleotides match TRBD1. This CDR3 region has 14 residues. Germline assignment: CDR1 SGHVS and CDR2 FNYEAQ. V lost 9 bases to trimming and J lost 3 bases; unmatched junction nucleotides: 7. The CDR3 DNA follows: TGTGCCAGTGGACTAGGGACAGGGGGCTACGAGCAGTACTTC. The encoded protein is CASGLGTGGYEQYF.

CDR3 sequence reads: CSARFQGGETQYF. In DNA form, the CDR3 reads TGCAGTGCTAGATTCCAGGGGGGTGAGACCCAGTACTTC. The rearrangement uses TRBV20-1 and TRBJ2-5, with D possibly matching TRBD1 (7 bases). The V end was cut by 2 bases, the J end by 5 bases, with 12 bases between. Germline V CDR1 and CDR2: DFQATT, SNEGSKA (reference sequence). The CDR3 is 13 amino acids.

This clonotype showed up many times. CDR3 in amino acids: CASSQDLTNEQFF. The CDR3 region has the DNA TGTGCCAGCAGCCAAGACCTGACTAATGAGCAGTTCTTC. The genes are TRBV3-1 and TRBJ2-1; no definite D call. This CDR3 is built from 13 residues. The V end lost 0 bases, the J end lost 7 bases, and 7 bases lay between the germline ends. Germline V lookup: CDR1 LGHDT, CDR2 YNNKEL (reference sequence).

This clonotype was picked up a small number of times. The V call is TRBV20-1, the J call TRBJ1-1; 7 bases are shared with TRBD1. Germline V gives CDR1 DFQATT, CDR2 SNEGSKA (reference sequence). The V and J ends lost 3 bases and 2 bases, in that order; junction bases with no gene match: 6. The CDR3 has 14 amino acids. The CDR3 reads CSARVTGYNTEAFF. CDR3 nucleotide sequence: TGCAGTGCTAGGGTGACAGGGTATAACACTGAAGCTTTCTTT.

On this clonotype: A much larger clone is a single base away; this may be a read error. The rearrangement joins TRBV7-2 to TRBJ2-3; no clear D gene. V lost 4 bases to trimming and J lost 0 bases, with 14 bases between them. CDR3 length: 16 residues. Germline CDR1 is SGHTA and CDR2 is FQGNSA. The CDR3 DNA is TGTGCCAGCAGCTCGTTGCCCCGCCGAAGCACAGATACGCAGTATTTT. Translating it yields CASSSLPRRSTDTQYF.